This is a list of T cell receptor beta chains from one sample in a study of beta chain features in type 1 diabetes. Assay used: immunoSEQ multiplex PCR; TCRdb lists only in-frame clones, some missing. Of 300,000 to 350,000 clones in the sample, about a tenth were seen once. The specimen sequenced was central memory CD4+ T cells from blood. The receptors originated from a man younger than 40 with type 1 diabetes. CDR3s include the opening cysteine and the closing phenylalanine or tryptophan. D genes are given only for firm matches. The size entry is marked missing in some rows and otherwise reads once, few, many or a size class.

d_call	clone_size	v_call	j_call	cdr3_aa	cdr3_nt
.	.	TRBV5-1	TRBJ2-3	CASSQYKTDTQYF	TGCGCCAGCAGCCAATATAAGACAGATACGCAGTATTTT
.	.	TRBV7-2	TRBJ1-5	CASSLGERQPQHF	TGTGCCAGCAGCTTAGGGGAGAGGCAGCCCCAGCATTTT
.	many	TRBV7-2	TRBJ1-6	CASSLGQAQSPLHF	TGTGCCAGCAGCTTAGGACAGGCTCAATCACCCCTCCACTTT
.	.	TRBV7-9	TRBJ2-2	CASSTVLTGGELFF	TGTGCCAGCAGCACCGTCCTTACGGGCGGGGAGCTGTTTTTT
.	.	TRBV2	TRBJ2-7	CASSPQAYEQYF	TGTGCCAGCAGTCCGCAAGCCTACGAGCAGTACTTC
.	many	TRBV19	TRBJ2-3	CASSGAGTDTQYF	TGTGCCAGTAGCGGGGCTGGCACAGATACGCAGTATTTT
.	.	TRBV7-9	TRBJ2-3	CASSLNSGTTDTQYF	TGTGCCAGCAGCTTAAATTCGGGGACCACAGATACGCAGTATTTT
TRBD1	.	TRBV6-1	TRBJ1-6	CASSAAGGRGDSPLHF	TGTGCCAGCAGTGCGGCAGGGGGCAGGGGGGACTCACCCCTCCACTTT
.	.	TRBV11-2	TRBJ2-7	CASSFQGSGEQYF	TGTGCCAGCAGCTTTCAGGGTAGCGGCGAGCAGTACTTC
.	.	TRBV9	TRBJ2-7	CASSANLPPGDEQYF	TGTGCCAGCAGCGCCAACCTCCCCCCAGGCGACGAGCAGTACTTC
.	.	TRBV9	TRBJ1-6	CASSVDEGGNSPLHF	TGTGCCAGCAGCGTAGATGAAGGGGGTAATTCACCCCTCCACTTT
.	.	TRBV29-1	TRBJ2-3	CSVAGTRDTQYF	TGCAGCGTAGCCGGGACCCGAGATACGCAGTATTTT
TRBD2	.	TRBV6-4	TRBJ2-1	CASSPGGEPYNEQFF	TGTGCCAGCAGCCCCGGGGGGGAGCCCTACAATGAGCAGTTCTTC
.	.	TRBV2	TRBJ1-1	CASSTRQSEAFF	TGTGCCAGCAGTACCAGACAATCTGAAGCTTTCTTT
.	few	TRBV7-9	TRBJ1-2	CASSSIRTFVDGYTF	TGTGCCAGCAGCTCAATCCGCACATTTGTGGATGGCTACACCTTC
TRBD2	.	TRBV5-6	TRBJ2-1	CASSGSGGALNEQFF	TGTGCCAGCAGCGGGAGCGGGGGGGCACTCAATGAGCAGTTCTTC
TRBD2	.	TRBV7-6	TRBJ2-5	CASNKLEWTSPGETQYF	TGTGCCAGCAACAAACTTGAGTGGACTAGCCCCGGGGAGACCCAGTACTTC
TRBD1	.	TRBV7-9	TRBJ2-2	CASSFQGATGELFF	TGTGCCAGCAGCTTTCAGGGGGCCACCGGGGAGCTGTTTTTT
.	few	TRBV21-1	TRBJ2-2	CASSKVKNRGKGKNTGELFF	TGTGCCAGCAGCAAAGTTAAGAACAGGGGAAAAGGGAAAAACACCGGGGAGCTGTTTTTT
.	.	TRBV19	TRBJ1-4	CASSITGNNEKLFF	TGTGCCAGTAGTATCACAGGGAATAATGAAAAACTGTTTTTT
TRBD1	.	TRBV18	TRBJ2-5	CASSPGQKETQYF	TGTGCCAGCTCACCGGGACAGAAAGAGACCCAGTACTTC
.	few	TRBV19	TRBJ2-4	CASSTSGTLIQYF	TGTGCCAGTAGTACCTCCGGGACACTCATTCAGTACTTC
.	.	TRBV5-6	TRBJ1-1	CASSLPGNTEAFF	TGTGCCAGCAGCCTACCGGGGAACACTGAAGCTTTCTTT
TRBD1	.	TRBV7-6	TRBJ2-7	CASSLEGQGWDEQYF	TGTGCCAGCAGCTTAGAGGGACAGGGGTGGGACGAGCAGTACTTC
.	.	TRBV7-6	TRBJ1-2	CASSSTGHGYTF	TGTGCCAGCAGCTCCACAGGGCATGGCTACACCTTC
TRBD1	.	TRBV28	TRBJ1-2	CASSLTGSYGYTF	TGTGCCAGCAGTTTGACAGGGAGCTATGGCTACACCTTC
.	few	TRBV6-6	TRBJ1-4	CASRFDGNEKLFF	TGTGCCAGCAGATTTGACGGGAATGAAAAACTGTTTTTT
TRBD1	many	TRBV9	TRBJ1-5	CASSSGTGSQPQHF	TGTGCCAGCAGCTCCGGGACAGGCAGCCAGCCCCAGCATTTT
.	.	TRBV11-2	TRBJ1-1	CASSRAENTEAFF	TGTGCCAGCAGCCGAGCGGAGAACACTGAAGCTTTCTTT
.	.	TRBV20-1	TRBJ1-1	CSALYTDQAFF	TGCAGTGCCCTCTACACCGACCAAGCTTTCTTT
TRBD1	few	TRBV15	TRBJ2-3	CATSRGQGRDTQYF	TGTGCCACCAGCAGAGGACAGGGGAGGGATACGCAGTATTTT
.	.	TRBV11-2	TRBJ1-1	CASSKKANTEAFF	TGTGCCAGCAGTAAGAAAGCGAACACTGAAGCTTTCTTT
.	few	TRBV14	TRBJ1-2	CASSQGRSSYTF	TGTGCCAGCAGCCAAGGGAGGAGTAGCTACACCTTC
TRBD1	.	TRBV9	TRBJ1-4	CASSVDRGREKLFF	TGTGCCAGCAGCGTGGACAGGGGGCGAGAAAAACTGTTTTTT
TRBD2	few	TRBV13	TRBJ2-5	CASSLDSRGGETQYF	TGTGCCAGCAGCTTAGACTCGCGGGGGGGAGAGACCCAGTACTTC
TRBD1	few	TRBV18	TRBJ2-7	CASSRDRGTWEQYF	TGTGCCAGCTCACGGGACAGGGGCACGTGGGAGCAGTACTTC
.	.	TRBV9	TRBJ1-5	CASSVDGTSYQPQHF	TGTGCCAGCAGCGTGGATGGGACATCCTATCAGCCCCAGCATTTT